This TCR beta chain was profiled in a study of blood T cell repertoires in COVID-19. The overall study: Samples representing acute and convalescent COVID-19 were sourced from the United States, Italy and Spain. In each case, the material was cDNA or gDNA derived from T cells, B-cell-depleted T cells, or PBMCs.

Per the original methods: Scientists estimated how many nucleated cells there were by amplifying reference gene primers. This table comes from immunoSEQ multiplex PCR, and its TCRdb copy is limited to in-frame clones, with some not included. The DNA was the basis for D and trimming; V, J and clone size are from that table. The table shows a few hundred thousand clones, with 87% occurring only once. Participant age was about 18 to 95 years, and participants resided in 20 to 30 US areas. Trimming cost V 6 bases and J 0 bases; bases outside gene matches: 8. The CDR3 consists of 17 residues. Germline V gene lookup returns CDR1 SGHTA and CDR2 FQGNSA.

The sequenced sample was PBMCs or T cells enriched from blood (not recorded which). This chain links TRBV7-2 with TRBJ2-2; 9 nucleotides line up with TRBD2. The clonotype comes from a woman younger than 45 who had recovered from COVID-19. The CDR3 region has the DNA TGTGCCAGCAGACGACTCGCGGGGGGGGCGAACACCGGGGAGCTGTTTTTT. Amino acid sequence: CASRRLAGGANTGELFF.